One and the same sample provided the 6 T cell receptor beta chains below, sequenced in a study of cytomegalovirus exposure and HLA in healthy donors. Profiled with immunoSEQ multiplex PCR; TCRdb holds only in-frame clones, not every one. The sample has about 130,000 clones, 85% to 90% seen once. Input material: PBMCs. Receptors were obtained from a woman in her 30s in good health and CMV-seropositive.

The J gene is TRBJ1-2, the V gene TRBV19; D possibly corresponds to TRBD1 (5 bases). This CDR3 has 12 residues. Trimming took off 6 bases at V and 4 bases at J, with 9 bases between the two ends. The germline V gene encodes CDR1 LNHDA and CDR2 SQIVND (reference sequence). Here the CDR3 reads CASREGTYGYTF. In DNA form, the CDR3 reads TGTGCCAGTAGGGAGGGGACCTATGGCTACACCTTC.

This chain links TRBV13 with TRBJ2-7; 14 bases fit TRBD2. With 1 base clipped from V and 6 bases from J, the junction kept 14 bases outside the gene matches. There are 19 residues in the CDR3. The germline CDR1 and CDR2 sequences are PRHDT and FYEKMQ (reference sequence). The CDR3 sequence: CASSLELTSGRARKGEQYF. CDR3 sequence (DNA): TGTGCCAGCAGCTTAGAATTGACTAGCGGGAGGGCCCGTAAGGGCGAGCAGTACTTC. Looking up the rest from reference TRBV13 and TRBJ2-7 gives the full variable domain: AAGVIQSPRHLIKEKRETATLKCYPIPRHDTVYWYQQGPGQDPQFLISFYEKMQSDKGSIPDRFSAQQFSDYHSELNMSSLELGDSALYFCASSLELTSGRARKGEQYFGPGTRLTVT.

This chain uses TRBV5-1 with TRBJ2-5, with a possible D match to TRBD1 (5 bases). This CDR3 contains 15 residues. The germline gives CDR1 SGHRS, CDR2 YFSETQ. The V gene lost 2 bases and the J gene lost 3 bases, with 14 bases spanning the gap. The CDR3 here is CASSFNSRGKETQYF. The CDR3 DNA is TGCGCCAGCAGCTTCAATTCAAGGGGAAAAGAGACCCAGTACTTC. The whole variable domain, filled in from reference TRBV5-1 and TRBJ2-5, reads KAGVTQTPRYLIKTRGQQVTLSCSPISGHRSVSWYQQTPGQGLQFLFEYFSETQRNKGNFPGRFSGRQFSNSRSEMNVSTLELGDSALYLCASSFNSRGKETQYFGPGTRLLVL.

This clone was recorded once. The J gene is TRBJ2-7, the V gene TRBV6-1, with a weak D call TRBD1 (6 bases). Deletions cut 6 bases from V and 6 bases from J, with 18 bases between. Germline-derived CDR1 and CDR2 are MNHNS and SASEGT. The CDR3 runs to 14 residues. The CDR3 DNA is TGTGCCAGCAGCCCCGGGACAAGTCCGTCCGAGCAGTACTTC. Translating gives CASSPGTSPSEQYF.

CDR3 coding DNA: TGTGCCAGTAGTATCCCGGGACTAGCGGGAGGGCCCCCCACCGGGGAGCTGTTTTTT. Translating gives CASSIPGLAGGPPTGELFF. The genes are TRBV19 and TRBJ2-2; 16 bases match TRBD2. Germline CDR1 is LNHDA and CDR2 is SQIVND (reference sequence). V trimming: 3 bases; J trimming: 4 bases; junction bases outside the gene matches: 8. This CDR3 comprises 19 residues.

The CDR3 nucleotides read TGTGCCAGCTCACCCTCCAGGGCCAAAGGGGACACTGAAGCTTTCTTT. Its protein product is CASSPSRAKGDTEAFF. This chain links TRBV18 with TRBJ1-1, with TRBD1 as a possible D gene (5 bases). Trimming cost V 3 bases and J 3 bases, with 17 bases left between them. From germline, CDR1 is KGHSH and CDR2 LQKENI. This CDR3 comprises 16 residues.